The 25 T cell receptor beta chains reported below all come from one sample, sequenced in a study of Ad26.COV2.S vaccination and SARS-CoV-2 variants. Clones were sequenced by immunoSEQ multiplex PCR, and TCRdb holds only the in-frame ones, with some missing. The sample has roughly 180,000 clones; around 85% are singletons. The sample here was peripheral blood, taken after recovery from COVID-19. The receptor source for this set is a human donor who had recovered from COVID-19.

The chain carries TRBV25-1 and TRBJ2-3; D unclear. Germline V gene data show CDR1 as MGHDK and CDR2 as SYGVNS. The CDR3 loop spans 13 amino acids. V was clipped by 2 bases and J by 6 bases, with 9 bases between them. The CDR3: CASSEGSWDTQYF. DNA for the CDR3: TGTGCCAGCAGTGAAGGCTCTTGGGATACGCAGTATTTT. The full variable domain, with the rest looked up from reference TRBV25-1 and TRBJ2-3, is EADIYQTPRYLVIGTGKKITLECSQTMGHDKMYWYQQDPGMELHLIHYSYGVNSTEKGDLSSESTVSRIRTEHFPLTLESARPSHTSQYLCASSEGSWDTQYFGPGTRLTVL.

This rearrangement joins TRBV18 to TRBJ1-2; D unclear. CDR1 and CDR2 from the germline V gene are KGHSH and LQKENI. This CDR3 is 13 amino acids long. V was shortened by 6 bases and J by 4 bases, with 12 bases between the two germline ends. CDR3 residues: CASSPGSSYGYTF. For the CDR3, the DNA is TGTGCCAGCTCCCCAGGCTCTTCCTATGGCTACACCTTC.

About this clone itself: The sample contains more than one DNA sequence encoding this CDR3. The chain combines TRBV7-3 with TRBJ2-5; 10 bases fit TRBD2. The CDR3 covers 15 residues. With V trimmed by 5 bases and J by 1 base, 4 bases remained unmatched. The germline V gene has CDR1 SGHTA and CDR2 FQGTGA. The DNA for the CDR3 is TGTGCCAGCAGCCTTATAGCGGGGGGCCAAGAGACCCAGTACTTC. It yields the protein CASSLIAGGQETQYF.

Only one count was recorded for this clone. This chain joins TRBV6-2 or TRBV6-3 and TRBJ2-2; D possibly corresponds to TRBD1 (6 bases). The germline V and J ends were trimmed by 3 bases and 7 bases, with 12 bases remaining between them. The CDR3 covers 14 residues. Germline V gives CDR1 MNHEY, CDR2 SVGEGT. The CDR3, as DNA: TGTGCCAGCAGTTATACAGGGTCGAGCGGGGAGCTGTTTTTT. Translating it yields CASSYTGSSGELFF.

The V and J genes are TRBV5-4 and TRBJ1-4, with D perhaps TRBD1 (5 bases). The CDR3 is 16 residues long. V gave up 4 bases and J gave up 0 bases, with 13 bases separating them. Germline V gene lookup returns CDR1 SGHNT and CDR2 YYREEE (reference sequence). CDR3 amino acids: CASSPRQSATNEKLFF. The CDR3 DNA is TGTGCCAGCAGCCCCCGACAGTCTGCAACTAATGAAAAACTGTTTTTT.

This sequence joins TRBV7-8 and TRBJ2-7; D possibly corresponds to TRBD2 (5 bases). V dropped 2 bases and J dropped 5 bases, with 16 bases sitting between them. Looked up from germline, CDR1 is SGHVS and CDR2 is FQNEAQ. The CDR3 is made up of 15 amino acids. CDR3 nucleotides: TGTGCCAGCAGCTTAATGGGATTCGGAGGAGACGAGCAGTACTTC. It encodes CASSLMGFGGDEQYF.

The chain uses TRBV27 and TRBJ1-6; a weak D match, TRBD1 (5 bases). V was clipped by 3 bases and J by 4 bases, with 19 bases between them. The germline V gene has CDR1 MNHEY and CDR2 SMNVEV (reference sequence). The CDR3 loop spans 18 amino acids. The CDR3 spells CASSFMSGQGGYNSPLHF. In DNA form, the CDR3 reads TGTGCCAGCAGTTTTATGTCGGGGCAGGGTGGTTATAATTCACCCCTCCACTTT.

This chain connects TRBV5-4 to TRBJ1-1, with D hard to call. This CDR3 comprises 16 residues. Between the trimmed V and J ends, which lost 0 bases and 5 bases, there was a span of 17 bases. CDR1 is SGHNT, CDR2 YYREEE, per germline (reference sequence). The CDR3 loop is CASSLAVEGWETEAFF. DNA of the CDR3: TGTGCCAGCAGCTTGGCCGTTGAGGGTTGGGAGACTGAAGCTTTCTTT.

The chain uses TRBV25-1 and TRBJ2-6, with D hard to call. Trimming stripped 8 bases from V and 1 base from J, with 12 bases between. The CDR3 totals 15 residues. Per germline, CDR1 MGHDK and CDR2 SYGVNS. The CDR3 sequence is CASGGRWSGANVLTF. For the CDR3, the DNA is TGTGCCAGCGGTGGACGGTGGTCTGGGGCCAACGTCCTGACTTTC. The full variable domain, in which reference TRBV25-1 and TRBJ2-6 provide the parts outside the CDR3, is EADIYQTPRYLVIGTGKKITLECSQTMGHDKMYWYQQDPGMELHLIHYSYGVNSTEKGDLSSESTVSRIRTEHFPLTLESARPSHTSQYLCASGGRWSGANVLTFGAGSRLTVL.

This clone appeared a single time. V and J are TRBV9 and TRBJ2-5, with 7 bases lining up with TRBD2. Germline V lookup: CDR1 SGDLS, CDR2 YYNGEE. This CDR3 spans 15 amino acids. The J segment lost 3 bases and the V segment lost 1 base, leaving 6 bases of the junction unmatched. CDR3 loop: CASSVMASGKETQYF. CDR3 bases: TGTGCCAGCAGCGTAATGGCTAGCGGAAAAGAGACCCAGTACTTC.

V and J are TRBV29-1 and TRBJ1-3; D is undetermined. This CDR3 contains 14 residues. The V gene's germline CDR1 is SQVTM and CDR2 ANQGSEA. The germline V and J ends were trimmed by 8 bases and 4 bases, with 18 bases remaining between them. CDR3 nucleotide sequence: TGCAGCTTGATGACCGGACCCCCCGGAAACACCATATATTTT. It is translated as CSLMTGPPGNTIYF.

This chain joins TRBV19 and TRBJ1-1; D uncertain. Germline CDR1 LNHDA, CDR2 SQIVND (reference sequence). The CDR3 covers 12 residues. Trimming removed 10 bases from V and 0 bases from J, with 9 bases in between. Here the CDR3 reads CATSFMNTEAFF. The CDR3, as DNA: TGTGCCACGTCATTCATGAACACTGAAGCTTTCTTT. The entire variable domain, with the rest obtained from reference TRBV19 and TRBJ1-1, is as follows: DGGITQSPKYLFRKEGQNVTLSCEQNLNHDAMYWYRQDPGQGLRLIYYSQIVNDFQKGDIAEGYSVSREKKESFPLTVTSAQKNPTAFYLCATSFMNTEAFFGQGTRLTVV.

Only a few counts were recorded for this clone. This chain connects TRBV21-1 to TRBJ1-5. TRBV21-1 is designated a pseudogene. The CDR3 has 17 residues. CDR3 sequence: CASSNLRGLNSNQPQHF. The CDR3 DNA is TGTGCCAGCAGCAACCTACGGGGACTTAATAGCAATCAGCCCCAGCATTTT.

The rearrangement links TRBV6-1 to TRBJ2-7; 8 bases map to TRBD2. The CDR3 totals 15 residues. Trimming cost V 2 bases and J 4 bases; bases outside gene matches: 7. CDR1 is MNHNS, CDR2 SASEGT, per germline. Written as DNA, the CDR3 is TGTGCCAGCAGTGAAAGCGGGAGTGTCCTATACGAGCAGTACTTC. Encoded protein: CASSESGSVLYEQYF.

The chain joins TRBV7-3 to TRBJ2-7; 10 bases map to TRBD2. The CDR3 contains 15 residues. From germline, CDR1 is SGHTA and CDR2 FQGTGA. The V gene end was trimmed by 2 bases and the J gene end by 4 bases; junction bases not matched to a gene: 5. The CDR3 reads CASSLLAGDRYEQYF. CDR3 nucleotides: TGTGCCAGCAGCTTACTAGCGGGAGATAGGTACGAGCAGTACTTC.

J is TRBJ2-1 and V is TRBV7-9, with 9 bases that match TRBD2. The CDR3 extends over 15 amino acids. The J segment lost 7 bases and the V segment lost 3 bases, leaving 7 bases of the junction unmatched. CDR1 and CDR2 from the germline V gene are SEHNR and FQNEAQ (reference sequence). In DNA form, the CDR3 reads TGTGCCAGCAGCTTTTTAGCGGGAGAGGGGAATGAGCAGTTCTTC. It specifies CASSFLAGEGNEQFF.

In its sample, this clone was seen once. The DNA for the CDR3 is TGTGCCAGCAGCTTGGGCCGGGGAACGGGGGAGCAGTACTTC. The encoded protein is CASSLGRGTGEQYF. V and J are TRBV7-6 and TRBJ2-7; D is perhaps TRBD2 (5 bases). Trimming cost V 3 bases and J 7 bases, with 16 bases left between them. The CDR3 runs to 14 residues. The V gene's germline CDR1 is SGHVS and CDR2 FNYEAQ. Combining the CDR3 with reference TRBV7-6 and TRBJ2-7 gives the whole variable domain GAGVSQSPRYKVTKRGQDVALRCDPISGHVSLYWYRQALGQGPEFLTYFNYEAQQDKSGLPNDRFSAERPEGSISTLTIQRTEQRDSAMYRCASSLGRGTGEQYFGPGTRLTVT.

V gene TRBV5-1 combines with J gene TRBJ1-1, with 8 nucleotides matching TRBD1. Germline trimming cut 2 bases from V and 1 base from J; bases unmatched to any gene: 4. Per the germline V gene, CDR1 is SGHRS and CDR2 is YFSETQ. The CDR3 consists of 15 residues. DNA for the CDR3: TGCGCCAGCAGCTTACAGGGGGGCCCGAACACTGAAGCTTTCTTT. Translated: CASSLQGGPNTEAFF.

This clone appeared once. This chain uses TRBV9 with TRBJ2-3; 7 bases are a match to TRBD2. This CDR3 has 15 amino acids. Germline assignment: CDR1 SGDLS and CDR2 YYNGEE. V was pared by 3 bases and J by 0 bases, with 4 bases of the junction left unmatched. CDR3 sequence reads: CASSGERGSTDTQYF. In DNA, the CDR3 is TGTGCCAGCAGCGGGGAGCGGGGAAGCACAGATACGCAGTATTTT.

The V call is TRBV5-1, the J call TRBJ2-7; D gene ambiguous. Germline values: CDR1 SGHRS, CDR2 YFSETQ. The CDR3 consists of 17 residues. Trimming took off 0 bases at V and 0 bases at J, with 16 bases between the two ends. The CDR3 coding sequence is TGCGCCAGCAGCTTGGGCCCGGGCCAGGCGTACTCCTACGAGCAGTACTTC. Amino acids: CASSLGPGQAYSYEQYF.

Turning to this clone: The junction departs from germline at one end; a sequencing error may be responsible. The CDR3 DNA reads as TGTGCCAGCAGCCCGGGACAGGGCTACAAGCAGTACTTC. Protein product: CASSPGQGYKQYF. The genes are TRBV12-3 or TRBV12-4 and TRBJ2-7, with 9 bases identical to TRBD1. The CDR3 length is 13 residues.

The chain is built from TRBV3-1 (or the pseudogene TRBV3-2) and TRBJ1-1; D perhaps matches TRBD1 (5 bases). Germline CDR1 and CDR2: LGHDT and YNNKEL (reference sequence). The CDR3 is 14 amino acids. Deletions cut 1 base from V and 6 bases from J, with 12 bases between. The CDR3 sequence: CASSQVRGRAEAFF. CDR3 coding DNA: TGTGCCAGCAGCCAAGTGAGGGGAAGAGCTGAAGCTTTCTTT.

V gene TRBV11-2 combines with J gene TRBJ1-6; D is ambiguous. The CDR3 covers 16 residues. V was pared by 1 base and J by 1 base, with 8 bases between. Germline CDR1 reads SGHAT; CDR2 reads FQNNGV. CDR3 residues: CASSLVKWSYNSPLHF. The CDR3 nucleotides are TGTGCCAGCAGCTTAGTTAAGTGGTCCTATAATTCACCCCTCCACTTT.

This clone was observed a few times. The rearrangement links TRBV7-9 to TRBJ1-1; maybe TRBD1 (5 bases). Per the germline V gene, CDR1 is SEHNR and CDR2 is FQNEAQ (reference sequence). The CDR3 has 10 residues. V lost 5 bases and J lost 7, with 5 bases in between. The CDR3 DNA follows: TGTGCCAGCAGCGGGGGTGAAGCTTTCTTT. This encodes CASSGGEAFF.

This sequence joins TRBV15 and TRBJ1-1; D is uncertain. CDR3 length: 13 residues. Germline lookup yields CDR1 LNHNV and CDR2 YYDKDF (reference sequence). V shed 1 base and J shed 7 bases, with 10 bases lying between them. The CDR3 DNA sequence: TGTGCCACCAGCAGAGTTGAGGCTAATGAAGCTTTCTTT. It encodes CATSRVEANEAFF.